The 18 T cell receptor beta chains presented below share a single source sample, sequenced in a study of blood T cell repertoires in COVID-19. Clones were read by immunoSEQ multiplex PCR, and TCRdb kept only the in-frame ones, dropping some. The data contain approximately 300,000 clones, roughly 90% of them singletons. Sequences were obtained from PBMCs or T cells enriched from blood (not recorded which). All receptors derive from a woman in her 30s who had been exposed to COVID-19.

V usage is TRBV18 and J usage is TRBJ1-1; 7 positions match TRBD1. The CDR3 is 15 amino acids. Germline values: CDR1 KGHSH, CDR2 LQKENI. After removal of 5 bases from V and 6 bases from J, the junction contained 12 bases not matched to a gene. The CDR3 here is CASSSSTGTNAEAFF. CDR3 sequence (DNA): TGTGCCAGCTCATCCTCGACAGGGACCAATGCTGAAGCTTTCTTT.

This clone was recorded only once. The chain joins TRBV29-1 to TRBJ1-1, with D possibly being TRBD1 (6 bases). The CDR3 spans 16 residues. Deletions cut 7 bases from V and 0 bases from J, with 21 bases between. Germline values: CDR1 SQVTM, CDR2 ANQGSEA. The DNA for the CDR3 is TGCAGCGGAGGGGGGGCCGGGGTCTATATGAACACTGAAGCTTTCTTT. Residues: CSGGGAGVYMNTEAFF.

The gene calls are TRBV4-2 and TRBJ2-1, with D unclear. The CDR3 covers 12 residues. The germline gives CDR1 LGHNA, CDR2 YNFKEQ. V dropped 4 bases and J dropped 8 bases, with 9 bases sitting between them. The CDR3 loop reads CASSRLRDEQFF. DNA for the CDR3: TGTGCCAGCAGCCGCCTACGGGATGAGCAGTTCTTC.

This chain joins TRBV7-9 and TRBJ1-6; 9 bases are a match to TRBD1. There are 15 residues in the CDR3. V was clipped by 8 bases and J by 4 bases; unmatched bases: 6. Looked up from germline, CDR1 is SEHNR and CDR2 is FQNEAQ (reference sequence). In DNA, the CDR3 is TGTGCCAGCGGTGGACAGGGGTTTTATAATTCACCCCTCCACTTT. This gives the protein CASGGQGFYNSPLHF.

The rearrangement links TRBV5-6 to TRBJ2-6, with unresolved D. Per the germline V gene, CDR1 is SGHDT and CDR2 is YYEEEE. V was pared by 0 bases and J by 1 base, with 5 bases between. CDR3 length: 15 amino acids. CDR3: CASSLGLSGANVLTF. CDR3 bases: TGTGCCAGCAGCTTGGGACTTTCTGGGGCCAACGTCCTGACTTTC. Full variable domain (rest looked up from reference TRBV5-6 and TRBJ2-6): DAGVTQSPTHLIKTRGQQVTLRCSPKSGHDTVSWYQQALGQGPQFIFQYYEEEERQRGNFPDRFSGHQFPNYSSELNVNALLLGDSALYLCASSLGLSGANVLTFGAGSRLTVL.

The J gene is TRBJ2-1, the V gene TRBV6-1; 8 bases map to TRBD2. This CDR3 region has 15 residues. Trimming at V came to 1 base and at J to 3 bases, leaving 2 bases not matched to a gene. Germline CDR1 reads MNHNS; CDR2 reads SASEGT. CDR3 nucleotide sequence: TGTGCCAGCAGTGAAGACGGGGGGGTCTACAATGAGCAGTTCTTC. Translating gives CASSEDGGVYNEQFF.

This clone was detected only a few times. The chain joins TRBV18 to TRBJ1-2; D ambiguous. The CDR3 runs 14 residues. The ends were cut back, 6 bases at V and 4 bases at J, with 15 bases in the middle. CDR1 and CDR2 (germline): KGHSH, LQKENI. In DNA form, the CDR3 reads TGTGCCAGCTCCCCAGTAACGGGTCGCTATGGCTACACCTTC. The encoded protein is CASSPVTGRYGYTF.

The chain joins TRBV6-5 to TRBJ1-5; D possibly corresponds to TRBD1 (6 bases). This CDR3 has 13 amino acids. In germline, CDR1 is MNHEY, CDR2 SVGAGI. The V and J ends lost 6 bases and 4 bases respectively, with 10 bases between them. The CDR3 DNA sequence: TGTGCCAGCAGCCTCGGACAGAATCAGCCCCAGCATTTT. It encodes CASSLGQNQPQHF.

This chain joins TRBV11-1 and TRBJ1-6; no clear D. Trimming shortened V by 1 base and J by 7 bases, and 11 bases separated the two germline ends. The CDR3 has 15 amino acids. Germline-derived CDR1 and CDR2 are SGHAT and FQDESV (reference sequence). The CDR3 nucleotides read TGTGCCAGCAGCTTAGAGGAGTATAGAAATTCACCCCTCCACTTT. This gives the protein CASSLEEYRNSPLHF.

The gene calls are TRBV7-9 and TRBJ1-5; D unclear. This CDR3 contains 13 residues. Trimming pared 1 base from V and 7 bases from J, leaving 8 bases between. Germline V gene sequence: CDR1 SEHNR, CDR2 FQNEAQ (reference sequence). CDR3 sequence: CASSLDISQPQHF. CDR3 coding DNA: TGTGCCAGCAGCTTAGACATATCCCAGCCCCAGCATTTT.

This clone was seen more than once but under ten times. The J gene is TRBJ1-1, the V gene TRBV5-1; no clear D. Trimming removed 7 bases at V and 4 bases at J, with 8 bases between. The CDR3 covers 11 residues. Germline V gene lookup returns CDR1 SGHRS and CDR2 YFSETQ. The CDR3 DNA sequence: TGCGCCAGCTGTGAGGGCACTGAAGCTTTCTTT. Translation: CASCEGTEAFF. Filled out from reference TRBV5-1 and TRBJ1-1, the complete variable domain reads KAGVTQTPRYLIKTRGQQVTLSCSPISGHRSVSWYQQTPGQGLQFLFEYFSETQRNKGNFPGRFSGRQFSNSRSEMNVSTLELGDSALYLCASCEGTEAFFGQGTRLTVV.

This sequence joins TRBV6-5 and TRBJ1-1, with D possibly being TRBD1 (5 bases). Per germline, CDR1 MNHEY and CDR2 SVGAGI. The length of the CDR3 is 14 residues. V lost 1 base, J lost 10 bases, and 16 bases lay in between. The CDR3 region has the DNA TGTGCCAGCAGTTACTTAGCGGGGCCAAAAGGAGCTTTCTTT. This encodes CASSYLAGPKGAFF.

The rearrangement uses TRBV9 and TRBJ1-6; 12 bases fit TRBD1. CDR3 size: 16 residues. The germline V gene encodes CDR1 SGDLS and CDR2 YYNGEE. Unmatched junction bases numbered 7, after V lost 4 bases and J lost 8 bases. The CDR3 sequence: CASSSGTGGLYSPLHF. The CDR3 DNA follows: TGTGCCAGCAGCTCCGGGACAGGGGGCCTCTATTCACCCCTCCACTTT.

V gene TRBV5-8 combines with J gene TRBJ1-2; 11 bases map to TRBD1. Unmatched junction bases numbered 4, after V lost 2 bases and J lost 4 bases. CDR1 is SGHTS and CDR2 is YDEGEE in the germline V gene. CDR3 size: 15 residues. CDR3 DNA sequence: TGTGCCAGCAGCTTCGGGACAGGGGGACCCTATGGCTACACCTTC. This translates into CASSFGTGGPYGYTF.

The chain has TRBV14 and TRBJ1-2; 8 nucleotides line up with TRBD1. The ends lost 0 bases at V and 5 bases at J; junction bases unmatched: 11. This CDR3 has 17 residues. Germline CDR1 and CDR2: SGHDN and FVKESK. CDR3 region: CASSQERWRGQAYGYTF. In nucleotides, the CDR3 is TGTGCCAGCAGCCAAGAACGTTGGCGGGGACAGGCGTATGGCTACACCTTC.

This clone was seen just once. Germline and junction disagree at one end, which may indicate a read error. The genes are TRBV14 and TRBJ2-7; 9 nucleotides line up with TRBD1. The germline gives CDR1 SGHDN, CDR2 FVKESK. The CDR3 is 12 residues long. CDR3 coding DNA: TGTGCCAGCAGCCTAGGACAGGGGCGTCAGAACTTC. This translates into CASSLGQGRQNF.

The chain employs TRBV5-4 and TRBJ1-2; 9 nucleotides match TRBD1. This CDR3 region has 16 residues. CDR1 is SGHNT, CDR2 YYREEE, per germline (reference sequence). V lost 4 bases, J lost 0 bases, and 7 bases stayed unmatched. The CDR3 bases are TGTGCCAGCAGCCCCGGGACAGGGCGGACTAACTATGGCTACACCTTC. Its protein is CASSPGTGRTNYGYTF.

The rearrangement uses TRBV13 and TRBJ1-5, with D perhaps TRBD1 (6 bases). The germline V gene has CDR1 PRHDT and CDR2 FYEKMQ (reference sequence). The length of the CDR3 is 13 residues. The V and J ends lost 2 bases and 4 bases respectively, with 6 bases between them. The CDR3 reads CASSLRGNQPQHF. DNA of the CDR3: TGTGCCAGCAGCTTAAGGGGGAATCAGCCCCAGCATTTT.